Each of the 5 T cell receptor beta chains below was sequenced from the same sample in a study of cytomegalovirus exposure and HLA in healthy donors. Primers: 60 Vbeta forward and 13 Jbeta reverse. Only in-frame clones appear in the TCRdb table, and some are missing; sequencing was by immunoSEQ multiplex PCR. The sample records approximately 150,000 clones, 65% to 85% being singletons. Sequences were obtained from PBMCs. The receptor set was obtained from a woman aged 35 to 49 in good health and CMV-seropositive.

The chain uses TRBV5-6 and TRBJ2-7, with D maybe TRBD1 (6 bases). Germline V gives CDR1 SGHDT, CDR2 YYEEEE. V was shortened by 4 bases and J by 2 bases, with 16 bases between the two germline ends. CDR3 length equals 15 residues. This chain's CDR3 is CASSGQGWRPYEQYF. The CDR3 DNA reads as TGTGCCAGCAGCGGCCAGGGGTGGAGGCCCTACGAGCAGTACTTC.

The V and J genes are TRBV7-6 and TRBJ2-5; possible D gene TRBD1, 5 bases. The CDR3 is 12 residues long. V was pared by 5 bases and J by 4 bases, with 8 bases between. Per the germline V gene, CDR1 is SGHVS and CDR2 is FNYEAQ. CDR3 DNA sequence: TGTGCCAGCAGCCCCCAGGGAGAGACCCAGTACTTC. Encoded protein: CASSPQGETQYF.

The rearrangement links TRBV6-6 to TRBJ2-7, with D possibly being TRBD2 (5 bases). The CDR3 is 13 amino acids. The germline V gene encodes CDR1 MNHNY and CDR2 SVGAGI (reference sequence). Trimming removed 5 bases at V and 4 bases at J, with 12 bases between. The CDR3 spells CASSGRAIYEQYF. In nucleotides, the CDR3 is TGTGCCAGCAGTGGGCGGGCCATTTACGAGCAGTACTTC.

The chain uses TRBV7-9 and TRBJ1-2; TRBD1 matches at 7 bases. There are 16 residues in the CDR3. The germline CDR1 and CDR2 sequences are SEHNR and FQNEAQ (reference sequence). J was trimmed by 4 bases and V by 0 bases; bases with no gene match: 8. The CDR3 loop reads CASSLAPGGFTYGYTF. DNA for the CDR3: TGTGCCAGCAGCTTAGCTCCAGGGGGATTCACCTATGGCTACACCTTC.

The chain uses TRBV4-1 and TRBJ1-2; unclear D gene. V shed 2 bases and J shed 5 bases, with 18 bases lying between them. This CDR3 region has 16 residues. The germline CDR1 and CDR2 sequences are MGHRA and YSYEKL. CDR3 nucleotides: TGCGCCAGCAGCCAAAACACAGCATCCCCTCCTTATGGCTACACCTTC. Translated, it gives CASSQNTASPPYGYTF.